A single sample is the source of the 18 T cell receptor beta chains below, sequenced in a study of T cells after yellow fever vaccination. TCRdb re-derived calls from the 5' RACE reads in MiXCR, one entry per CDR3 protein. This table has tens of thousands of distinct CDR3 sequences, around 7.4% appearing once. Sequencing was performed on CD8+ T cells sorted from PBMCs, taken 15 days after the yellow fever booster vaccination. The receptors were gathered from a man aged 25 to 40 who received the YFV17D yellow fever vaccine.

This clonotype was seen at least ten times. V is TRBV12-3 or TRBV12-4 and J is TRBJ2-1; D not resolved. The CDR3 runs 10 residues. V was cut by 3 bases and J by 8 bases, with 2 bases left in between. CDR3 region: CASSLYEQFF. In DNA form, the CDR3 reads TGTGCCAGCAGTTTGTATGAGCAGTTCTTC.

This clonotype has ten or more counts. This chain uses TRBV29-1 with TRBJ2-1, with D possibly TRBD2 on 6 matching bases. CDR1 is SQVTM and CDR2 is ANQGSEA in the germline V gene. The CDR3 has 16 amino acids. The V gene lost 2 bases and the J gene lost 4 bases, with 18 bases spanning the gap. The DNA for the CDR3 is TGCAGCGTTGAAAAAGGTGGGGAGGTCCTATACAATGAGCAGTTCTTC. As protein: CSVEKGGEVLYNEQFF.

This clonotype was seen ten or more times. The gene calls are TRBV20-1 and TRBJ2-7; D might be TRBD2 (6 bases). Trimming stripped 0 bases from V and 3 bases from J, with 9 bases between. Germline V gives CDR1 DFQATT, CDR2 SNEGSKA (reference sequence). This CDR3 comprises 13 residues. The CDR3, as DNA: TGCAGTGCTAGAGATGGGGGGAACTACGAGCAGTACTTC. It yields the protein CSARDGGNYEQYF.

This clonotype was found many times. The CDR3 sequence: CASSTSGRALDTQYF. The CDR3 coding sequence is TGTGCCAGCAGCACCAGCGGGAGGGCTTTAGATACGCAGTATTTT. This chain connects TRBV9 to TRBJ2-3, with 10 positions matching TRBD2. This CDR3 comprises 15 residues. Germline V lookup: CDR1 SGDLS, CDR2 YYNGEE. V lost 4 bases, J lost 5 bases, and 7 bases stayed unmatched.

This clonotype has at least ten counts. The chain employs TRBV10-2 and TRBJ1-5, with D hard to call. CDR1 is WSHSY and CDR2 is SAAADI in the germline V gene. The germline V and J ends were trimmed by 5 bases and 0 bases, with 8 bases remaining between them. The CDR3 runs to 14 residues. CDR3 in amino acids: CASSSFDSNQPQHF. In DNA, the CDR3 is TGCGCCAGCAGTAGCTTTGATAGCAATCAGCCCCAGCATTTT.

This clonotype was detected many times. A junction boundary mismatches the germline segment, possibly from a read error. This chain connects TRBV13 to TRBJ2-7, with 7 bases identical to TRBD2. This CDR3 region has 14 residues. Germline V gene sequence: CDR1 PRHDT, CDR2 FYEKMQ (reference sequence). The chain's CDR3 is CASSMTSRSYEKYF. In DNA, the CDR3 is TGTGCCAGCAGCATGACTAGCCGCTCCTACGAGAAGTACTTC.

This clonotype was observed at least ten times. CDR3 in amino acids: CASSQAPGSYEQYF. In nucleotides, the CDR3 is TGCGCCAGCAGCCAAGCCCCAGGCTCCTACGAGCAGTACTTC. This sequence joins TRBV4-3 and TRBJ2-7, with D uncertain. This CDR3 has 14 residues. Germline CDR1 is LGHNA and CDR2 is YSLEER. The V and J ends lost 1 base and 0 bases respectively, with 7 bases between them.

This clonotype has ten or more counts. The CDR3 protein is CASSLPGGENIQYF. CDR3 DNA sequence: TGTGCCAGCAGCTTACCAGGGGGCGAAAACATTCAGTACTTC. The chain couples TRBV7-2 to TRBJ2-4; 8 nucleotides agree with TRBD1. The germline gives CDR1 SGHTA, CDR2 FQGNSA. The trim removed 2 bases at V and 5 bases at J, leaving 2 bases unmatched. The CDR3 is 14 residues long.

As for this clonotype: Being one base from a much bigger clone, this may be a read error. The rearrangement joins TRBV30 to TRBJ2-5, with D unclear. This CDR3 is built from 13 residues. The ends were cut back, 2 bases at V and 4 bases at J, with 11 bases in the middle. Germline V gene sequence: CDR1 GTSNPN, CDR2 SVGIG (reference sequence). The CDR3 loop is CAWSTEPGETQYF. As DNA, the CDR3 is TGTGCCTGGAGTACCGAGCCGGGAGAGACCCAGTACTTC.

This clonotype has ten or more counts. The gene calls are TRBV11-3 and TRBJ1-1; a possible D gene is TRBD1 (5 bases). Trimming shortened V by 5 bases and J by 5 bases, and 12 bases separated the two germline ends. CDR3 length equals 13 residues. Germline CDR1 reads SGHNT; CDR2 reads YENEEA. Here the CDR3 DNA reads TGTGCCAGCAGCCCCAATGGGGGGACTGAAGCTTTCTTT. It encodes CASSPNGGTEAFF.

This clonotype was counted many times. The chain is built from TRBV20-1 and TRBJ1-1; D may be TRBD1 (6 bases). Trimming removed 3 bases from V and 3 bases from J, with 17 bases in between. This CDR3 comprises 15 residues. CDR1 is DFQATT and CDR2 is SNEGSKA in the germline V gene (reference sequence). The CDR3 sequence is CSASPGAKMDTEAFF. DNA of the CDR3: TGCAGTGCTAGTCCGGGGGCTAAAATGGACACTGAAGCTTTCTTT.

This clonotype has at least ten counts. The chain employs TRBV10-2 and TRBJ1-1; D call uncertain. The CDR3 runs 11 residues. V lost 3 bases to trimming and J lost 8 bases, with 7 bases between them. CDR1 and CDR2 from the germline V gene are WSHSY and SAAADI. CDR3 in DNA: TGCGCCAGCAGTGATGCTATGGAAGCTTTCTTT. The encoded protein is CASSDAMEAFF.

Comments on this clonotype: One base away lies a much larger clone, so this may be a sequencing read error. The chain recombines TRBV11-2 with TRBJ2-7; D is ambiguous. Deletions cut 5 bases from V and 2 bases from J, with 13 bases between. The germline CDR1 and CDR2 sequences are SGHAT and FQNNGV. The CDR3 covers 14 residues. The CDR3 protein is CASSNSTRPYEQYF. In DNA form, the CDR3 reads TGTGCCAGCAGCAACTCGACAAGGCCCTACGAGCAGTACTTC. Variable domain in full (rest from reference TRBV11-2 and TRBJ2-7): EAGVAQSPRYKIIEKRQSVAFWCNPISGHATLYWYQQILGQGPKLLIQFQNNGVVDDSQLPKDRFSAERLKGVDSTLKIQPAKLEDSAVYLCASSNSTRPYEQYFGPGTRLTVT.

This clonotype was detected many times. The chain links TRBV18 to TRBJ2-1, with TRBD2 matching 8 bases. The V and J ends lost 0 bases and 5 bases, in that order; junction bases with no gene match: 6. Germline lookup yields CDR1 KGHSH and CDR2 LQKENI. The CDR3 length is 16 residues. The CDR3 region is CASSPPGTSLHNEQFF. The CDR3 DNA sequence: TGTGCCAGCTCACCACCCGGGACTAGTCTCCACAATGAGCAGTTCTTC.

This clonotype was detected ten times or more. The chain links TRBV2 to TRBJ2-5; D possibly corresponds to TRBD2 (5 bases). CDR1 and CDR2 (germline): SNHLY, FYNNEI. V lost 3 bases to trimming and J lost 5 bases, with 19 bases between them. There are 16 residues in the CDR3. The chain's CDR3 is CASSDYEGVAYETQYF. In DNA, the CDR3 is TGTGCCAGCAGTGATTACGAGGGAGTGGCCTATGAGACCCAGTACTTC.

This clonotype was detected a few times. The chain has TRBV20-1 and TRBJ1-5, with TRBD1 as a possible D gene (5 bases). The CDR3 runs to 12 residues. V lost 2 bases, J lost 4 bases, and 6 bases lay in between. Germline V gene lookup returns CDR1 DFQATT and CDR2 SNEGSKA (reference sequence). The CDR3 DNA reads TGCAGTGCTAGATGGGGGAATCAGCCCCAGCATTTT. Its translation: CSARWGNQPQHF.

CDR3 in amino acids: CASSLQEYSYEQYF. The CDR3 nucleotides are TGTGCCAGCAGCTTACAGGAATACTCCTACGAGCAGTACTTC. The V call is TRBV7-3, the J call TRBJ2-7; D is unresolved. Trimming removed 2 bases at V and 0 bases at J, with 8 bases between. The CDR3 contains 14 residues. Germline assignment: CDR1 SGHTA and CDR2 FQGTGA.

Note on this clonotype: Possible read error: a much larger clone is one base away. V is TRBV11-2 and J is TRBJ1-1, with D hard to call. The germline V and J ends were trimmed by 5 bases and 3 bases, with 16 bases remaining between them. The germline V gene encodes CDR1 SGHAT and CDR2 FQNNGV. The CDR3 is 15 residues long. The CDR3 is CASSGQTARYTEAFF. The CDR3 DNA follows: TGTGCCAGCAGCGGGCAAACGGCACGGTACACTGAAGCTTTCTTT. The variable domain in full, with the rest retrieved from reference TRBV11-2 and TRBJ1-1, is EAGVAQSPRYKIIEKRQSVAFWCNPISGHATLYWYQQILGQGPKLLIQFQNNGVVDDSQLPKDRFSAERLKGVDSTLKIQPAKLEDSAVYLCASSGQTARYTEAFFGQGTRLTVV.